Described below is a single T cell receptor beta chain sequence and its context. Its antigen is currently unknown. The sample comes from a study of cytomegalovirus exposure and HLA in healthy donors. The study's findings and limits: Based on reports, TCR beta sequences accurately predicted HLA-A and HLA-B alleles for most subjects. With later analysis, a missense DCLRE1C variant became linked to TCR beta V- and J-gene trimming.

The germline V gene encodes CDR1 MNHEY and CDR2 SMNVEV (reference sequence). V gave up 2 bases and J gave up 2 bases, with 8 bases separating them. This CDR3 region has 14 residues. Primers included in the PCR were 60 Vbeta and 13 Jbeta primers. Measured with immunoSEQ multiplex PCR; TCRdb has only the in-frame clones, and not every one. This table has 150,000 to 200,000 clones, approximately 81% appearing once. The chain employs TRBV27 and TRBJ2-3; no clear D. The TCR sequence derives from a boy aged 5-17 years in good health and CMV-seronegative. Sequenced sample: PBMCs. Here the CDR3 reads CASSLGLATDTQYF. The CDR3 DNA is TGTGCCAGCAGTTTAGGGTTAGCCACAGATACGCAGTATTTT.